A single sample is the source of the 14 T cell receptor beta chains below, sequenced in a study of metastatic and nonmetastatic thyroid tumors. No treatment had been given to any patient before thyroid surgery. TCRdb reprocessed the PCR reads using MiXCR. The repertoire consists of more than 8,000 clones, with 24% occurring once and the leading ten covering around 15%. The specimen sequenced was tumor tissue. The receptor source for this set is a female donor with papillary thyroid cancer or a benign thyroid nodule (not recorded which). Some clones in this sample may be carry-over from other donors' samples.

This clone is judged medium-sized (0.01 to 0.1%). The V and J genes are TRBV19 and TRBJ1-1, with 7 bases matching TRBD1. The CDR3 is 14 amino acids. Germline trimming cut 8 bases from V and 2 bases from J; bases unmatched to any gene: 8. CDR1 is LNHDA and CDR2 is SQIVND in the germline V gene (reference sequence). CDR3 nucleotides: TGTGCCAGTTCCTACAGGGGTTCAAACACTGAAGCTTTCTTT. It translates to CASSYRGSNTEAFF.

This clone was counted a few times. This sequence joins TRBV6-1 and TRBJ2-1; no definite D call. This CDR3 spans 13 amino acids. Trimming stripped 0 bases from V and 6 bases from J, with 6 bases between. Germline CDR1 MNHNS, CDR2 SASEGT. As DNA, the CDR3 is TGTGCCAGCAGTGAAGCTTGGCCCAATGAGCAGTTCTTC. Its translation: CASSEAWPNEQFF.

This sequence joins TRBV5-5 and TRBJ1-2; TRBD1 agrees at 11 bases. The CDR3 contains 15 residues. The V segment lost 3 bases and the J segment 8 bases; nucleotides outside the gene matches: 9. CDR1 SGHKS and CDR2 YYEKEE come from the germline V gene (reference sequence). The CDR3 bases are TGTGCCAGCAGCTCCACCGGGACAGGGGGACTCGGCTACACCTTC. It translates to CASSSTGTGGLGYTF.

This clone was seen more than once but under ten times. The junction shows a germline mismatch at one end, possibly a read error. The rearrangement links TRBV25-1 to TRBJ1-5; tentative D call: TRBD1 (6 bases). The length of the CDR3 is 12 residues. Germline lookup yields CDR1 MGHDK and CDR2 SYGVNS. CDR3: CARNRAHQTQHF. As DNA, the CDR3 is TGTGCCAGAAACAGGGCCCATCAGACCCAGCATTTT. Variable domain in full (rest from reference TRBV25-1 and TRBJ1-5): EADIYQTPRYLVIGTGKKITLECSQTMGHDKMYWYQQDPGMELHLIHYSYGVNSTEKGDLSSESTVSRIRTEHFPLTLESARPSHTSQYLCARNRAHQTQHFGDGTRLSIL.

This chain uses TRBV5-6 with TRBJ2-1; no reliable D call. The germline V and J ends were trimmed by 0 bases and 6 bases, with 4 bases remaining between them. The CDR3 sequence is 12 residues long. Germline V lookup: CDR1 SGHDT, CDR2 YYEEEE. In DNA, the CDR3 is TGTGCCAGCAGCTTGGGGGGCAATGAGCAGTTCTTC. Amino acids: CASSLGGNEQFF.

This clone ranks as medium-sized (0.01 to 0.1%). The rearrangement joins TRBV6-5 to TRBJ2-5; D unresolved. The CDR3 contains 14 residues. The V end was cut by 0 bases, the J end by 2 bases, with 7 bases between. The V gene's germline CDR1 is MNHEY and CDR2 SVGAGI. The CDR3 DNA follows: TGTGCCAGCAGTTACTCTCATGGTCAAGAGACCCAGTACTTC. It yields the protein CASSYSHGQETQYF.

The V and J genes are TRBV28 and TRBJ1-1; D possibly corresponds to TRBD1 (5 bases). The CDR3 length is 13 residues. Trimming pared 6 bases from V and 5 bases from J, leaving 13 bases between. Germline CDR1 and CDR2: MDHEN and SYDVKM. The CDR3 bases are TGTGCCAGCAGGTCTGACAGATTAACTGAAGCTTTCTTT. Its protein product is CASRSDRLTEAFF.

This clone was recorded many times. The V and J genes are TRBV11-2 and TRBJ1-2; TRBD1 is a possible D gene (5 bases). The ends were cut back, 5 bases at V and 8 bases at J, with 24 bases in the middle. The germline V gene encodes CDR1 SGHAT and CDR2 FQNNGV. The CDR3 runs to 16 residues. The CDR3 nucleotides read TGTGCCAGCAGCCTTCCGCGGGGGGGTTCCATGTCGGGCTACACCTTC. Translated: CASSLPRGGSMSGYTF.

This chain uses TRBV20-1 with TRBJ1-6; D ambiguous. The CDR3 covers 15 residues. V was shortened by 3 bases and J by 1 base, with 10 bases between the two germline ends. Germline V gives CDR1 DFQATT, CDR2 SNEGSKA (reference sequence). The CDR3 loop is CSARSRESYNSPLHF. The DNA of the CDR3 is TGCAGTGCTAGGTCCCGGGAGTCCTATAATTCACCCCTCCACTTT.

This clone was observed many times. For the CDR3, the DNA is TGTGCCAAAGAAGGACAGGGTTCCTATGGCTACACCTTC. Amino acid sequence: CAKEGQGSYGYTF. This chain joins TRBV19 and TRBJ1-2, with 8 bases that match TRBD1. There are 13 residues in the CDR3. Germline CDR1 reads LNHDA; CDR2 reads SQIVND (reference sequence). The V and J ends lost 10 bases and 4 bases, in that order; junction bases with no gene match: 8.

This clone was counted a few times. The CDR3, as DNA: TGTGCCAGCAGGCTCGGGAGCACAGATACGCAGTATTTT. It specifies CASRLGSTDTQYF. V usage is TRBV28 and J usage is TRBJ2-3; D remains ambiguous. In germline, CDR1 is MDHEN, CDR2 SYDVKM. The CDR3 length is 13 residues. V was cut by 6 bases and J by 0 bases, with 7 bases left in between.

In this sample, this clone is medium-sized. Here the CDR3 DNA reads TGTGCCAGCAGCTTAGGACCTACTTTGATTTACGAGCAGTACTTC. It specifies CASSLGPTLIYEQYF. The chain carries TRBV7-2 and TRBJ2-7, with D uncertain. Trimming took 1 base from V and 4 from J, leaving 14 bases between them. The germline V gene encodes CDR1 SGHTA and CDR2 FQGNSA. The length of the CDR3 is 15 residues. The variable domain in full, with the rest retrieved from reference TRBV7-2 and TRBJ2-7, is GAGVSQSPSNKVTEKGKDVELRCDPISGHTALYWYRQSLGQGLEFLIYFQGNSAPDKSGLPSDRFSAERTGGSVSTLTIQRTQQEDSAVYLCASSLGPTLIYEQYFGPGTRLTVT.

The chain couples TRBV30 to TRBJ2-6; D not certain. Trimming cost V 5 bases and J 4 bases, with 3 bases left between them. The length of the CDR3 is 11 residues. The germline CDR1 and CDR2 sequences are GTSNPN and SVGIG (reference sequence). As DNA, the CDR3 is TGTGCCTGGGCCGGGGCCAACGTCCTGACTTTC. Its translation: CAWAGANVLTF.

This clone occurred a few times. The junction and the germline gene differ at one end; a read error may be behind it. The CDR3 is CASGFLTSGTANEQLF. The CDR3 DNA is TGTGCTAGTGGTTTTTTGACTAGCGGTACCGCCAATGAGCAGCTCTTC. The genes are TRBV12-5 and TRBJ2-1; 9 bases align to TRBD2. Germline assignment: CDR1 LGHNT and CDR2 FRNRAP. The CDR3 is made up of 16 amino acids.